This record concerns one TCR beta chain sequence. The data were taken from a study of PD-L1 blockade in urothelial cancer. Study-wide context: Atezolizumab, begun by patients at some point between 2012 and 2014, was given at 1,200 mg intravenously every 3 weeks. Blood gave a median 141,255 T cells.

V dropped 5 bases and J dropped 5; count of bases not matched to a gene: 10. CDR1 SSHAT and CDR2 FNYEAQ come from the germline V gene (reference sequence). The CDR3 runs 16 residues. Sequencing used immunoSEQ multiplex PCR; TCRdb keeps in-frame clones, though not all of them. The sample yields 45,000 to 50,000 clones, 88% seen once. The receptor was isolated from a man older than 75 with urothelial cancer. The V gene is TRBV7-7, the J gene TRBJ2-2; 8 bases fit TRBD2. The sequencing used PBMCs, collected around atezolizumab (anti-PD-L1) treatment. The CDR3 DNA reads TGTGCCAGCAGCCTTGGGAGCGGGGGTGGGACCGGGGAGCTGTTTTTT. Residues: CASSLGSGGGTGELFF.